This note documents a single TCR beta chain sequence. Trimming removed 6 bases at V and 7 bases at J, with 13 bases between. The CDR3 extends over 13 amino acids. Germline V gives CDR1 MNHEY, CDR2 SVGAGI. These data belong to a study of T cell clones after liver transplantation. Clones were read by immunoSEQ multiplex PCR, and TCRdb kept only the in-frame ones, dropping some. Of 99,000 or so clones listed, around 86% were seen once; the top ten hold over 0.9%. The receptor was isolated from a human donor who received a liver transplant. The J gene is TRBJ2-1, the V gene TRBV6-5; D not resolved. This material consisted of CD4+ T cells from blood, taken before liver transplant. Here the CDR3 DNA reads TGTGCCAGCAGCCGCGCTGGGATGAATGAGCAGTTCTTC. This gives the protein CASSRAGMNEQFF.